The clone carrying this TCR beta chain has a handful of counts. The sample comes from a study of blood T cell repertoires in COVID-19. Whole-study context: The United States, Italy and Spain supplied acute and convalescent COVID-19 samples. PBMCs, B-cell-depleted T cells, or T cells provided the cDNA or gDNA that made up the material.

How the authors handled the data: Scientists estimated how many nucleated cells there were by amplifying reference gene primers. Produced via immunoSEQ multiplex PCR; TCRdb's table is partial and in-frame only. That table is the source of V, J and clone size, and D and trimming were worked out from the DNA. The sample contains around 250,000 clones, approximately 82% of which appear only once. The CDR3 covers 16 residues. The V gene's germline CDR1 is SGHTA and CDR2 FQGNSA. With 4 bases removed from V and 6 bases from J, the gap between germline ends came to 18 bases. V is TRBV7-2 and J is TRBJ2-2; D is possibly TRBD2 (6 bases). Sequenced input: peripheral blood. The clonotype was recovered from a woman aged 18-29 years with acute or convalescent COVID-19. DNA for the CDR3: TGTGCCAGCAGCTCACGCCCTAGGAGGGCCGCCGGGGAGCTGTTTTTT. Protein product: CASSSRPRRAAGELFF.